This T cell receptor (beta chain) is from a study of T cell responses to AZD1222 COVID-19 vaccine. General study points: Along spike, vaccine-associated CD4 TCRs were found throughout, with dominance at 160-218 and 743-854. Among spike-specific TCRs, nearly half reportedly target unmutated variant regions.

The repertoire was sequenced with immunoSEQ multiplex PCR; TCRdb's copy has only in-frame clones and lacks some. The sample consists of about 150,000 clones, about 87% of them appearing once. About this clone itself: The antigen remains unidentified.

This material consisted of peripheral blood, taken on day 0 of AZD1222 vaccination. The clonotype originates from an adult in good health.

Here the CDR3 reads CASSFRDSWWARMGEKLFF. For the CDR3, the DNA is TGTGCCAGCAGTTTTCGGGACAGTTGGTGGGCTAGGATGGGGGAAAAACTGTTTTTT. The chain combines TRBV27 with TRBJ1-4; TRBD1 matches 7 bases. This CDR3 comprises 19 residues. V was clipped by 3 bases and J by 8 bases; unmatched bases: 21. The germline V gene has CDR1 MNHEY and CDR2 SMNVEV (reference sequence).